The 10 T cell receptor beta chains in this list originate from one sample, sequenced in a study of cytotoxic CD8 clonotypes in ibrutinib-treated CLL. Clones were sequenced by immunoSEQ multiplex PCR, and TCRdb holds only the in-frame ones, with some missing. The repertoire has 57,000 or so clones, roughly 49% of them found once; the top ten carry more than 20%. The source material was PBMCs, sampled at disease progression, from a patient treated with ibrutinib. The receptor set was obtained from a human donor with chronic lymphocytic leukemia.

This clone turned up a few times. The V and J genes are TRBV30 and TRBJ2-5, with 9 bases aligning to TRBD2. The CDR3 loop spans 15 amino acids. Germline values: CDR1 GTSNPN, CDR2 SVGIG (reference sequence). The J segment lost 5 bases and the V segment lost 0 bases, leaving 7 bases of the junction unmatched. The CDR3 DNA reads TGTGCCTGGAGTGTACGCCTAGCGGGACTGGAGACCCAGTACTTC. It encodes CAWSVRLAGLETQYF.

This rearrangement joins TRBV19 to TRBJ2-5; D might be TRBD2 (6 bases). The germline V gene has CDR1 LNHDA and CDR2 SQIVND (reference sequence). The V gene lost 0 bases and the J gene lost 3 bases, with 8 bases spanning the gap. The CDR3 is 14 amino acids. For the CDR3, the DNA is TGTGCCAGTAGTATAGACGGAGGGAAAGAGACCCAGTACTTC. It is translated as CASSIDGGKETQYF.

The chain recombines TRBV28 with TRBJ2-7, with D tentatively TRBD1 (6 bases). The CDR3 spans 14 residues. Germline V gives CDR1 MDHEN, CDR2 SYDVKM. V was pared by 5 bases and J by 2 bases, with 13 bases between. The CDR3: CASSTGTSTYEQYF. The CDR3 DNA follows: TGTGCCAGCAGTACCGGGACAAGCACCTACGAGCAGTACTTC.

The genes are TRBV28 and TRBJ1-3; a weak D match, TRBD1 (6 bases). Germline V gene sequence: CDR1 MDHEN, CDR2 SYDVKM. The CDR3 length is 12 residues. V was cut by 10 bases and J by 4 bases, with 11 bases left in between. The CDR3 region is CATTGSGNTIYF. CDR3 coding DNA: TGTGCCACTACAGGGTCCGGAAACACCATATATTTT.

This clone was seen only a few times. V and J are TRBV5-1 and TRBJ1-4; 8 bases map to TRBD1. The CDR3 spans 14 residues. Germline values: CDR1 SGHRS, CDR2 YFSETQ. Germline trimming cut 1 base from V and 6 bases from J; bases unmatched to any gene: 2. The CDR3 DNA reads as TGCGCCAGCAGCTTGCAGGGGGCGGATGAAAAACTGTTTTTT. This translates into CASSLQGADEKLFF.

This sequence joins TRBV28 and TRBJ1-4; 10 nucleotides match TRBD1. Germline values: CDR1 MDHEN, CDR2 SYDVKM. The CDR3 covers 16 residues. V was pared by 3 bases and J by 6 bases, with 7 bases of the junction left unmatched. The CDR3 sequence: CASSLVTGTGDEKLFF. DNA of the CDR3: TGTGCCAGCAGTTTGGTTACCGGGACAGGGGATGAAAAACTGTTTTTT.

This clone occurred a few times. This sequence joins TRBV16 and TRBJ1-4; D uncertain. The V and J ends lost 5 bases and 6 bases respectively, with 4 bases between them. Per the germline V gene, CDR1 is KGHSY and CDR2 is FQNENV. This CDR3 has 11 residues. CDR3 amino acids: CASSAHEKLFF. Here the CDR3 DNA reads TGTGCCAGCAGCGCCCATGAAAAACTGTTTTTT.

The chain has TRBV2 and TRBJ2-5; 7 nucleotides align to TRBD2. J was trimmed by 5 bases and V by 6 bases; bases with no gene match: 3. CDR1 SNHLY and CDR2 FYNNEI come from the germline V gene. This CDR3 is built from 12 residues. CDR3 residues: CASSGGGETQYF. As DNA, the CDR3 is TGTGCCAGCAGCGGGGGAGGGGAGACCCAGTACTTC.

There are many counts of this clone. This sequence joins TRBV15 and TRBJ1-4; D is uncertain. CDR3 length: 13 residues. Germline values: CDR1 LNHNV, CDR2 YYDKDF (reference sequence). Trimming stripped 1 base from V and 8 bases from J, with 8 bases between. CDR3 residues: CATSRGAGEKLFF. The CDR3 region has the DNA TGTGCCACCAGCAGAGGGGCAGGAGAAAAACTGTTTTTT.

The chain joins TRBV6-4 to TRBJ2-1, with D unresolved. This CDR3 has 14 amino acids. Germline CDR1 MRHNA, CDR2 SNTAGT. V was shortened by 3 bases and J by 4 bases, with 10 bases between the two germline ends. Written as DNA, the CDR3 is TGTGCCAGCAGTGATAGGCCAGGATACAATGAGCAGTTCTTC. It is translated as CASSDRPGYNEQFF.